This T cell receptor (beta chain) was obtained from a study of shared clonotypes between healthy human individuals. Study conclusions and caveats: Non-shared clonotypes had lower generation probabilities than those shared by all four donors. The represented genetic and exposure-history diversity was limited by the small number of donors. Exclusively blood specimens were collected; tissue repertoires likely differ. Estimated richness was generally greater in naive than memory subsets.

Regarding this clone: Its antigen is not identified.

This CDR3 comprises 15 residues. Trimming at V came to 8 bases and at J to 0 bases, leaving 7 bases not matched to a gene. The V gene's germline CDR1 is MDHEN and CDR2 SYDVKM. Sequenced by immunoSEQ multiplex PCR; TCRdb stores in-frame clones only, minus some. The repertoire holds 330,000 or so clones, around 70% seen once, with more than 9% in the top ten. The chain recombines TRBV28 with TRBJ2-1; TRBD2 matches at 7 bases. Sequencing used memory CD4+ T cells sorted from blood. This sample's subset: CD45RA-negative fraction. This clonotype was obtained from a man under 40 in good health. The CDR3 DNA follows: TGTGCCAGCGTTGGGGCGGGAGTCTCCTACAATGAGCAGTTCTTC. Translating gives CASVGAGVSYNEQFF. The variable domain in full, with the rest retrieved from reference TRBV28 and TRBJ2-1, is DVKVTQSSRYLVKRTGEKVFLECVQDMDHENMFWYRQDPGLGLRLIYFSYDVKMKEKGDIPEGYSVSREKKERFSLILESASTNQTSMYLCASVGAGVSYNEQFFGPGTRLTVL.